The 10 T cell receptor beta chains in this list originate from one sample, sequenced in a study of T cells expressing NK-cell markers. Reprocessing the 5' RACE reads, TCRdb reports a single entry for every CDR3 protein and omits DNA. In total, the table holds a few hundred thousand distinct CDR3 sequences. The sequenced sample consisted of blood T cells: a sorted CD56 or NKG2C T cell subset, CD4+ or CD8+ T cells, or bulk PBMC T cells (not recorded which). These receptors were collected from a man aged 18-75 years in good health.

This chain connects TRBV12-3 or TRBV12-4 to TRBJ2-3; TCRdb's D call, TRBD1, is unchecked because there is no DNA. The CDR3 consists of 12 residues. CDR3: CASSLDRQGEYF.

This sequence joins TRBV5-1 and TRBJ2-2; TCRdb designates TRBD2, a call that cannot be tested without DNA. CDR1 and CDR2 from the germline V gene are SGHRS and YFSETQ. The CDR3 covers 15 residues. The CDR3 sequence: CASSLTSGAVGELFF.

This sequence joins TRBV27 and TRBJ2-5; without DNA, the TCRdb call of TRBD2 cannot be checked. CDR3 length equals 15 residues. Germline V lookup: CDR1 MNHEY, CDR2 SMNVEV (reference sequence). The CDR3 reads CASQARALPQETQYF.

V is TRBV6-5 and J is TRBJ2-3; TCRdb names TRBD1, which stays unverified in the absence of DNA. CDR1 and CDR2 from the germline V gene are MNHEY and SVGAGI. The CDR3 totals 13 residues. This chain's CDR3 is CASSWDGLGVQYF.

V gene TRBV20-1 combines with J gene TRBJ1-2; the D call from TCRdb, TRBD1, cannot be confirmed without DNA. Germline CDR1 and CDR2: DFQATT and SNEGSKA (reference sequence). This CDR3 comprises 11 residues. The CDR3 spells CSRRGDSGYTF.

The chain carries TRBV6-5 and TRBJ1-1; the TCRdb D gene call, TRBD1, has no DNA to confirm it. The CDR3 is made up of 13 amino acids. From germline, CDR1 is MNHEY and CDR2 SVGAGI. The CDR3 sequence: CASSWGRTTEAFF.

The rearrangement links TRBV6-1 to TRBJ1-1; TCRdb's D call of TRBD1 is untestable without DNA. The CDR3 covers 15 residues. Germline V gene lookup returns CDR1 MNHNS and CDR2 SASEGT. This chain's CDR3 is CASRPYRDRDTEAFF.

The V and J genes are TRBV5-1 and TRBJ2-1; TCRdb indicates TRBD2, and absent DNA this call remains unverified. The CDR3 extends over 14 amino acids. Germline V lookup: CDR1 SGHRS, CDR2 YFSETQ. This CDR3 reads CASSQGGEYNEQFF.

The V and J genes are TRBV20-1 and TRBJ2-7; TCRdb selects TRBD1, and the lack of DNA leaves this call unchecked. Looked up from germline, CDR1 is DFQATT and CDR2 is SNEGSKA (reference sequence). This CDR3 has 15 residues. CDR3 residues: CSASALNRGKYEQYF.

J is TRBJ1-1 and V is TRBV20-1. Germline CDR1 DFQATT, CDR2 SNEGSKA (reference sequence). This CDR3 has 14 residues. CDR3: CSATPPSPPFEAFF.